A single sample gave rise to the 24 T cell receptor beta chains below, sequenced in a study of CD8 T cells in ankylosing spondylitis. TCRdb re-called the 5' RACE reads with MiXCR, one entry per CDR3 protein. The sample consists of 150,000 or so distinct CDR3 sequences, 25% to 35% of them appearing once. The material sequenced was synovial fluid, either unsorted or a sorted T cell fraction (not recorded which). These receptors were collected from a male donor with ankylosing spondylitis.

This clonotype was seen a few times. The CDR3 DNA reads TGTGCCAGCGGCCCGGACAGGGGGAACACTGAAGCTTTCTTT. This gives the protein CASGPDRGNTEAFF. The chain is built from TRBV6-1 and TRBJ1-1; 9 nucleotides line up with TRBD1. Germline V CDR1 and CDR2: MNHNS, SASEGT. The CDR3 has 14 residues. The J segment lost 1 base and the V segment lost 8 bases, leaving 5 bases of the junction unmatched.

This clonotype showed up just a few times. Here the CDR3 reads CSARGVPAGGGTGELFF. Here the CDR3 DNA reads TGCAGTGCTAGAGGGGTCCCAGCGGGGGGGGGCACCGGGGAGCTGTTTTTT. The chain recombines TRBV20-1 with TRBJ2-2, with 10 bases aligning to TRBD2. Germline assignment: CDR1 DFQATT and CDR2 SNEGSKA (reference sequence). Trimming took 1 base from V and 4 from J; bases not matched to a gene: 9. This CDR3 is 17 amino acids long.

This clonotype is deemed medium-sized. The rearrangement uses TRBV24-1 and TRBJ2-1; tentative D call: TRBD1 (6 bases). V lost 1 base to trimming and J lost 5 bases, with 11 bases between them. The CDR3 covers 15 residues. The germline CDR1 and CDR2 sequences are KGHDR and SFDVKD. CDR3 region: CATSDFTRGNNEQFF. As DNA, the CDR3 is TGTGCCACCAGTGATTTTACCAGGGGTAACAATGAGCAGTTCTTC.

V and J are TRBV5-1 and TRBJ2-1; the match to TRBD2 covers 8 bases. The germline gives CDR1 SGHRS, CDR2 YFSETQ. CDR3 length: 15 residues. V was pared by 2 bases and J by 5 bases, with 6 bases of the junction left unmatched. CDR3 loop: CASSLRLARDNEQFF. CDR3 nucleotides: TGCGCCAGCAGCTTACGACTAGCGAGAGACAATGAGCAGTTCTTC.

This clonotype was seen just once. The CDR3 sequence: CASSAGLAGGPRETQYF. The CDR3 coding sequence is TGTGCCAGCAGTGCGGGACTAGCGGGGGGGCCGAGAGAGACCCAGTACTTC. V and J are TRBV12-3 or TRBV12-4 and TRBJ2-5, with TRBD2 identical over 16 bases. The CDR3 has 17 residues. With V trimmed by 5 bases and J by 4 bases, 7 bases remained unmatched.

This clonotype was seen a few times. The chain uses TRBV4-1 and TRBJ2-7; D is possibly TRBD1 or TRBD2 (6 bases each). V dropped 0 bases and J dropped 7 bases, with 16 bases sitting between them. The CDR3 length is 15 residues. Germline CDR1 reads MGHRA; CDR2 reads YSYEKL. The CDR3 sequence is CASSQETGASREQYF. CDR3 sequence (DNA): TGCGCCAGCAGCCAAGAGACGGGGGCTTCGCGGGAGCAGTACTTC.

The V gene is TRBV30, the J gene TRBJ1-2, with D tentatively TRBD1 (5 bases). Germline assignment: CDR1 GTSNPN and CDR2 SVGIG (reference sequence). CDR3 length: 12 amino acids. V was pared by 0 bases and J by 10 bases, with 12 bases between. CDR3 protein: CAWSVRTGDYTF. The CDR3 DNA reads TGTGCCTGGAGTGTACGAACGGGGGACTACACCTTC.

This chain connects TRBV20-1 to TRBJ2-1, with D tentatively TRBD2 (7 bases). V dropped 5 bases and J dropped 2 bases, with 10 bases sitting between them. The CDR3 covers 13 residues. Germline V gene sequence: CDR1 DFQATT, CDR2 SNEGSKA (reference sequence). In nucleotides, the CDR3 is TGCAGTGCTGGCGGGGGCCCCTACAATGAGCAGTTCTTC. Translation gives CSAGGGPYNEQFF.

This clonotype came up many times. The chain employs TRBV20-1 and TRBJ1-5; D gene ambiguous. The CDR3 consists of 14 residues. Trimming pared 8 bases from V and 1 base from J, leaving 15 bases between. Germline V CDR1 and CDR2: DFQATT, SNEGSKA (reference sequence). The CDR3 sequence is CSTRRLPSNQPQHF. In DNA form, the CDR3 reads TGCAGTACAAGAAGGCTGCCGAGCAATCAGCCCCAGCATTTT.

The chain links TRBV11-2 to TRBJ2-6; 9 bases map to TRBD2. CDR3 length: 18 residues. Trimming cost V 2 bases and J 0 bases; bases outside gene matches: 5. Germline CDR1 reads SGHAT; CDR2 reads FQNNGV. CDR3 coding DNA: TGTGCCAGCAGCTTAAATAGCGGGAGCTTCTCTGGGGCCAACGTCCTGACTTTC. As protein: CASSLNSGSFSGANVLTF.

The table lists this clonotype with many counts. The CDR3, as DNA: TGTGCCAGCAGCCTAAAACAGGATAACTATGGCTACACCTTC. It is translated as CASSLKQDNYGYTF. The chain uses TRBV7-9 and TRBJ1-2; perhaps TRBD1 as D (5 bases). V was cut by 5 bases and J by 1 base, with 11 bases left in between. The germline V gene has CDR1 SEHNR and CDR2 FQNEAQ (reference sequence). CDR3 length equals 14 residues.

V usage is TRBV24-1 and J usage is TRBJ1-5, with 9 bases identical to TRBD1. The CDR3 spans 16 residues. The germline CDR1 and CDR2 sequences are KGHDR and SFDVKD. V lost 4 bases to trimming and J lost 0 bases; unmatched junction nucleotides: 3. The CDR3 nucleotides read TGTGCCACCAGTGACTCGACAGGGGGTAGCAATCAGCCCCAGCATTTT. Translating gives CATSDSTGGSNQPQHF.

This clonotype was observed at least ten times. The V and J genes are TRBV5-6 and TRBJ2-5; 10 nucleotides match TRBD2. Per the germline V gene, CDR1 is SGHDT and CDR2 is YYEEEE. The CDR3 runs 15 residues. V was clipped by 4 bases and J by 9 bases; unmatched bases: 12. The CDR3 DNA reads as TGTGCCAGCAGCGGGGAGTTAGCGGGAGGCCCGGCCCAGTACTTC. Its protein product is CASSGELAGGPAQYF.

This clonotype was detected ten times or more. The chain combines TRBV5-1 with TRBJ1-3; TRBD1 matches at 7 bases. The CDR3 length is 15 residues. V lost 4 bases, J lost 0 bases, and 4 bases stayed unmatched. The germline gives CDR1 SGHRS, CDR2 YFSETQ. The CDR3 is CASSEGQNSGNTIYF. The CDR3, as DNA: TGCGCCAGCAGCGAGGGACAGAACTCTGGAAACACCATATATTTT.

V is TRBV5-1 and J is TRBJ2-7; TRBD1 agrees at 11 bases. CDR1 is SGHRS and CDR2 is YFSETQ in the germline V gene. The CDR3 totals 16 residues. The V gene end was trimmed by 4 bases and the J gene end by 0 bases; junction bases not matched to a gene: 6. In DNA, the CDR3 is TGCGCCAGCAGCCCAGGACAGGGGGCGATCTCCTACGAGCAGTACTTC. Protein: CASSPGQGAISYEQYF.

In this sample, this clonotype turned up a few times. The chain has TRBV29-1 and TRBJ2-6; no definite D call. Germline-derived CDR1 and CDR2 are SQVTM and ANQGSEA. With 3 bases removed from V and 0 bases from J, the gap between germline ends came to 12 bases. This CDR3 is built from 16 residues. This chain's CDR3 is CSVDGSESSGANVLTF. In DNA form, the CDR3 reads TGCAGCGTTGATGGGTCGGAGAGCTCTGGGGCCAACGTCCTGACTTTC.

This chain links TRBV2 with TRBJ2-1; maybe TRBD2 (6 bases). The CDR3 loop spans 14 amino acids. The germline V gene encodes CDR1 SNHLY and CDR2 FYNNEI. Trimming shortened V by 6 bases and J by 4 bases, and 13 bases separated the two germline ends. The CDR3 DNA sequence: TGTGCCAGCAGATCCGGGACTGTTTACAATGAGCAGTTCTTC. Translated: CASRSGTVYNEQFF. The full variable domain, in which reference TRBV2 and TRBJ2-1 provide the parts outside the CDR3, is EPEVTQTPSHQVTQMGQEVILRCVPISNHLYFYWYRQILGQKVEFLVSFYNNEISEKSEIFDDQFSVERPDGSNFTLKIRSTKLEDSAMYFCASRSGTVYNEQFFGPGTRLTVL.

This rearrangement joins TRBV3-1 to TRBJ2-7; TRBD2 might be the D (6 bases). The germline V gene has CDR1 LGHDT and CDR2 YNNKEL (reference sequence). Trimming took 2 bases from V and 4 from J, leaving 15 bases between them. This CDR3 contains 15 residues. The CDR3 DNA reads TGTGCCAGCAGCCAATCCGGCGCGGGATGGTACGAGCAGTACTTC. This codes for CASSQSGAGWYEQYF.

This sequence joins TRBV2 and TRBJ1-5, with TRBD1 as a possible D gene (5 bases). This CDR3 has 17 residues. Germline-derived CDR1 and CDR2 are SNHLY and FYNNEI. Trimming removed 7 bases at V and 4 bases at J, with 23 bases between. CDR3 residues: CASKGFKAGVGNQPQHF. DNA for the CDR3: TGTGCCAGCAAGGGCTTTAAGGCGGGGGTTGGAAATCAGCCCCAGCATTTT.

This clonotype has just a few counts. V and J are TRBV7-2 and TRBJ1-6, with D unresolved. Trimming removed 1 base from V and 10 bases from J, with 11 bases in between. Germline V gene lookup returns CDR1 SGHTA and CDR2 FQGNSA. The CDR3 has 14 amino acids. This CDR3 is CASSLEGLGSPLHF. DNA for the CDR3: TGTGCCAGCAGCTTAGAAGGGTTAGGCTCACCCCTCCACTTT.

This clonotype has more than one count but fewer than ten. Here the CDR3 reads CASSSGPYNSPLHF. The CDR3 nucleotides are TGTGCCAGCAGTTCAGGGCCCTATAATTCACCCCTCCACTTT. The chain carries TRBV6-5 and TRBJ1-6; perhaps TRBD1 as D (5 bases). The CDR3 spans 14 residues. CDR1 is MNHEY and CDR2 is SVGAGI in the germline V gene. V was shortened by 4 bases and J by 2 bases, with 6 bases between the two germline ends.

This clonotype has just a few counts. This rearrangement joins TRBV28 to TRBJ1-4; D is unresolved. The CDR3 sequence is 15 residues long. Germline values: CDR1 MDHEN, CDR2 SYDVKM. V lost 6 bases, J lost 2 bases, and 13 bases lay in between. Here the CDR3 reads CASRLSGTTNEKLFF. In DNA form, the CDR3 reads TGTGCCAGCAGGCTCTCCGGCACGACTAATGAAAAACTGTTTTTT.

The V and J genes are TRBV7-8 and TRBJ1-5; 7 positions match TRBD1. Germline lookup yields CDR1 SGHVS and CDR2 FQNEAQ. V lost 2 bases and J lost 5; bases outside the gene matches: 3. The CDR3 is made up of 14 amino acids. The CDR3 DNA reads TGTGCCAGCAGCTTAACTGACAGGGATCAGCCCCAGCATTTT. Amino acid sequence: CASSLTDRDQPQHF.

The chain uses TRBV29-1 and TRBJ2-2; the D gene is possibly TRBD1 (6 bases). In germline, CDR1 is SQVTM, CDR2 ANQGSEA. The CDR3 runs to 14 residues. V was trimmed by 3 bases and J by 1 base, leaving 9 bases between them. CDR3 sequence reads: CSVEDRKNTGELFF. The DNA for the CDR3 is TGCAGCGTTGAGGACAGAAAGAACACCGGGGAGCTGTTTTTT.